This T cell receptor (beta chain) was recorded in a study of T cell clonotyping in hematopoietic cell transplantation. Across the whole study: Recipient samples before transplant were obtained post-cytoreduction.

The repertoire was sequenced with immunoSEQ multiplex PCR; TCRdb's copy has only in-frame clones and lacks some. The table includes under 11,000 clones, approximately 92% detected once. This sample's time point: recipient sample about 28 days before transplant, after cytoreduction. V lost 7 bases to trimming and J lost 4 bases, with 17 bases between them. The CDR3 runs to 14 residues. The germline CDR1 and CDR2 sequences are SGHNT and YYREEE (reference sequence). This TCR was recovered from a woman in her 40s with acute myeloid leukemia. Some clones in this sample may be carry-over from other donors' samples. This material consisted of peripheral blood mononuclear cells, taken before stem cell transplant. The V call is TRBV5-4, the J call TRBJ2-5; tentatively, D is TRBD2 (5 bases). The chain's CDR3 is CASRKGGGGETQYF. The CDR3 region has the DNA TGTGCCAGCCGAAAAGGAGGTGGTGGAGAGACCCAGTACTTC.